This T cell receptor beta chain was recorded in a study of T-cell memory formation after mild COVID-19. General study points: Contracting CD4+ clones were located mainly in CM and EM, and CD8+ clones in EMRA.

One entry per CDR3 protein, called by TCRdb with MiXCR from the 5' RACE reads. The data contain under 300,000 distinct CDR3 sequences, roughly 15% of them singletons. This clonotype was observed at least ten times. The antigen is undetermined. Germline CDR1 reads SGHDT; CDR2 reads YYEEEE. The CDR3 extends over 15 amino acids. Trimming cost V 4 bases and J 3 bases, with 14 bases left between them. The chain is built from TRBV5-6 and TRBJ1-5; D possibly corresponds to TRBD1 (5 bases). What was sequenced was PBMCs or a T cell subset sorted from them (not recorded which). The clonotype was recovered from a man younger than 35 who had mild COVID-19 (a few samples of this study predate the infection). Cell type and time point are not known. CDR3: CASSQRDGFNQPQHF. In DNA form, the CDR3 reads TGTGCCAGCAGCCAACGGGACGGGTTCAATCAGCCCCAGCATTTT. Together with reference TRBV5-6 and TRBJ1-5, the CDR3 gives the full variable domain: DAGVTQSPTHLIKTRGQQVTLRCSPKSGHDTVSWYQQALGQGPQFIFQYYEEEERQRGNFPDRFSGHQFPNYSSELNVNALLLGDSALYLCASSQRDGFNQPQHFGDGTRLSIL.